The present TCR beta chain was sequenced within a study of blood T cells in healthy people across ages. Sample-barcoded 5' priming and a J-beta primer mix drove a second PCR of about 6 to 12 cycles. TCRdb independently ran MiXCR on the 5' RACE reads; one entry per CDR3 protein. The sample consists of about 720,000 distinct CDR3 sequences, 20% to 25% of them appearing once. Each individual donor underwent a draw of about 11 milliliters of peripheral blood. CDR1 MNHEY and CDR2 SVGAGI come from the germline V gene. The CDR3 has 12 amino acids. Trimming took 8 bases from V and 3 from J; bases not matched to a gene: 4. The data were also submitted as part of a second study, on T cells of mothers and their children.

This receptor was obtained from a boy aged 5-17 years in good health. The sample consisted of blood. The chain combines TRBV6-5 with TRBJ2-7, with 7 positions matching TRBD2. The CDR3 loop reads CASGRGNYEQYF. The CDR3 region has the DNA TGTGCCAGCGGGCGGGGGAACTACGAGCAGTACTTC.